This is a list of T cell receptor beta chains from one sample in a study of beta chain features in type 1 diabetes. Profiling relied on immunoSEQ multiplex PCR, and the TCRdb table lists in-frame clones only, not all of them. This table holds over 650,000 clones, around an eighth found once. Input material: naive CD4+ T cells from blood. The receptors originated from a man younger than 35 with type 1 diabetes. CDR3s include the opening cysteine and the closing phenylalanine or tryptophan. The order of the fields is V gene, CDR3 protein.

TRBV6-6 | CASSYSEFTEAFF
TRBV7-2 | CASSLDRAVFSYEQYF
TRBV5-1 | CASSTGQGNTDTQYF
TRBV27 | CASAALAGLRDTQYF
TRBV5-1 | CASSSRGQPLAYEQYF
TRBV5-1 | CASSPGQGRGEQFF
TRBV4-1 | CASRAGANTGELFF
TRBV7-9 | CASRTGSDRDYEQYF
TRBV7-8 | CASSFSGTEQPQHF
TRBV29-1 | CSVCCPLDIQYF
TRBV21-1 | CASILPGGQGDRYNEQFF
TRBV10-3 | CAISDRTDEQYF
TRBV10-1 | CAKLQGDRGYTF
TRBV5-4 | CASSYPSSYNEQFF
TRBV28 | CATRSPGGVAFF
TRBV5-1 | CASSEQQGGSGANVLTF
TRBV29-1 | CSVRGWMVETQYF
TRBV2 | CASSARTSGETQYF
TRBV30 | CAWSVGLGGFRTDTQYF
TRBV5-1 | CASHQDTTYEQYF
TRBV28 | CASSLSRAQETQYF
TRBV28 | CASGTGEYGNQPQHF
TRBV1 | CTSSQIQEVEDYEQYF
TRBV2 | CASSERDRVLIF
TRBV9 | CASSVAHRNTEAFF